The 7 T cell receptor beta chains presented below share a single source sample, sequenced in a study of Ad26.COV2.S vaccination and SARS-CoV-2 variants. Sequencing used immunoSEQ multiplex PCR; TCRdb keeps in-frame clones, though not all of them. This table holds around 500,000 clones, about 88% found once. Sample treatment: around 19 received Ad26.COV2.S at low or high dose, single or two shots; about 5 received placebo; per-sample allocation not given. After the first vaccine or placebo injection, samples were drawn on day 63. The sequenced sample was peripheral blood, obtained in a trial of Ad26.COV2.S vaccine versus placebo. These receptors were obtained from a person between 18 and 59 years old who received the Ad26.COV2.S COVID-19 vaccine or a placebo.

The rearrangement joins TRBV5-4 to TRBJ2-2, with D maybe TRBD1 (6 bases). V lost 5 bases to trimming and J lost 0 bases, with 11 bases between them. The germline gives CDR1 SGHNT, CDR2 YYREEE (reference sequence). There are 15 residues in the CDR3. CDR3 sequence (DNA): TGTGCCAGCAGGACCGGGACAACGAACACCGGGGAGCTGTTTTTT. It is translated as CASRTGTTNTGELFF. The entire variable domain, with the rest obtained from reference TRBV5-4 and TRBJ2-2, is as follows: ETGVTQSPTHLIKTRGQQVTLRCSSQSGHNTVSWYQQALGQGPQFIFQYYREEENGRGNFPPRFSGLQFPNYSSELNVNALELDDSALYLCASRTGTTNTGELFFGEGSRLTVL.

V gene TRBV28 combines with J gene TRBJ1-6; TRBD1 matches at 7 bases. V trimming: 6 bases; J trimming: 16 bases; junction bases outside the gene matches: 15. Germline V gene lookup returns CDR1 MDHEN and CDR2 SYDVKM. CDR3 size: 14 residues. CDR3 coding DNA: TGTGCCAGCAGCCGGGGGGACAGCCTCTCTTGGCTCCACTTT. It specifies CASSRGDSLSWLHF.

Written as DNA, the CDR3 is TGCGCCAGCAGCCCGGGACAGGGGGCGAACACTGAAGCTTTCTTT. Its translation: CASSPGQGANTEAFF. The chain couples TRBV5-1 to TRBJ1-1, with 12 bases that match TRBD1. V gave up 4 bases and J gave up 1 base; unmatched junction bases: 2. The CDR3 is 15 residues long. Looked up from germline, CDR1 is SGHRS and CDR2 is YFSETQ.

The chain carries TRBV7-9 and TRBJ1-1; 8 bases agree with TRBD1. Germline CDR1 reads SEHNR; CDR2 reads FQNEAQ (reference sequence). Trimming removed 4 bases from V and 4 bases from J; junction bases left unmatched: 5. The length of the CDR3 is 14 residues. This chain's CDR3 is CASSSTTGATEAFF. CDR3 DNA: TGTGCCAGCAGCTCTACGACAGGGGCCACTGAAGCTTTCTTT.

The chain is built from TRBV4-1 and TRBJ1-4, with 10 bases aligning to TRBD1. Germline V lookup: CDR1 MGHRA, CDR2 YSYEKL. The V segment lost 3 bases and the J segment 4 bases; nucleotides outside the gene matches: 11. The CDR3 totals 18 residues. The CDR3 region is CASSHPKDRGRVNEKLFF. The CDR3, as DNA: TGCGCCAGCAGCCATCCCAAAGACAGGGGGCGTGTTAATGAAAAACTGTTTTTT.

V usage is TRBV15 and J usage is TRBJ2-3; 7 bases match TRBD2. V was clipped by 8 bases and J by 0 bases; unmatched bases: 8. This CDR3 contains 15 residues. Germline loops: CDR1 LNHNV, CDR2 YYDKDF (reference sequence). The CDR3 sequence: CATGRGWGSTDTQYF. The CDR3 nucleotides read TGTGCCACCGGGAGGGGATGGGGGAGCACAGATACGCAGTATTTT.

The V and J genes are TRBV18 and TRBJ2-7; D is unresolved. The CDR3 length is 15 residues. Germline V CDR1 and CDR2: KGHSH, LQKENI. V dropped 2 bases and J dropped 2 bases, with 13 bases sitting between them. The CDR3 reads CASSPRTTAPYEQYF. CDR3 coding DNA: TGTGCCAGCTCACCAAGGACGACTGCCCCCTACGAGCAGTACTTC.